The sequence of this T cell receptor beta chain was determined in a study of control samples from healthy donors and cancer patients. TCRdb's table, derived via immunoSEQ multiplex PCR, lists solely in-frame clones and lacks some. The sample lists over 110,000 clones, 75% to 90% seen once, with approximately 9% in the top ten. This CDR3 has 13 amino acids. Between the trimmed V and J ends, which lost 3 bases and 1 base, there was a span of 6 bases. Germline V gene sequence: CDR1 MDHEN, CDR2 SYDVKM. Sequencing input: blood. The J gene is TRBJ1-1, the V gene TRBV28; D unclear. This receptor was obtained from a woman between 25 and 40 years old in good health. The CDR3 spells CASSLKGNTEAFF. CDR3 in DNA: TGTGCCAGCAGTTTGAAGGGGAACACTGAAGCTTTCTTT.